This section outlines one T cell receptor (beta chain) sequence together with its context. The antigen is undetermined. TCRdb ran MiXCR on the 5' RACE reads and lists one entry per CDR3 protein. The table shows 180,000 or so distinct CDR3 sequences, with 11% occurring only once. The sample originates from a study of T-cell memory formation after mild COVID-19. Whole-study findings and limits: Whether second-wave clones peaking at day 37 were SARS-CoV-2 specific went unconfirmed. Pre-infection memory held some responding clones, suggesting pre-existing cross-reactive T cells responded.

Material: PBMCs or a T cell subset sorted from them (not recorded which). The TCR sequence derives from a man aged 18 to 29 who had mild COVID-19 (a few samples of this study predate the infection). Cell type and time point are not known.

CDR3 sequence (DNA): TGTGCCAGCAGGGGTTCGAGTGGAGACACTGAAGCTTTCTTT. Translation gives CASRGSSGDTEAFF. V usage is TRBV9 and J usage is TRBJ1-1, with D hard to call. CDR1 is SGDLS and CDR2 is YYNGEE in the germline V gene. The V gene lost 5 bases and the J gene lost 3 bases, with 14 bases spanning the gap. CDR3 length equals 14 residues.